This T cell receptor (beta chain) came from a study of low-dose radiotherapy and immunotherapy resistance in tumors (dated by TCRdb to the early 2020s). For the wider study: In Cohort 1, 0.5 Gy per fraction was delivered every 2 weeks, and a total PTV dose of 6.5 Gy was prescribed. Patients were given nivolumab as a 240 mg flat dose every two weeks and ipilimumab at 1 mg/kg every six weeks, with both drugs delivered intravenously. Eight patients were included in the translational analysis, namely three from the first dose cohort plus the first five from the second dose cohort. Cyclophosphamide 200 mg/m2 was administered intravenously every two weeks, one day before each radiation and immunotherapy administration. Starting on cycle 1 day 1, patients took 300 mg of aspirin by mouth once a day for four cycles. Randomization of trial participants into treatment groups was not performed. Cohort 2 received 1 Gy per fraction every two weeks, with a total of 13 Gy over 26 weeks.

Ten or more counts support this clonotype. Its antigen is currently not known. The record has no base qualities; no much larger clone is one base away. Sequenced on an Illumina HiSeq 2500. To make first-strand cDNA, Superscript III was used along with a set of TRAV- and TRBV-specific primers so that both the TCRalpha and TCRbeta chains were covered. TCRs were amplified with Phusion for around 19 PCR cycles, with a constant-region primer paired with the adapter attached to the V primers. The MessageAmp II aRNA Amplification Kit was used to amplify the isolated mRNA, with in vitro transcription run for 16 hours at 37 degrees C. The Dynabeads mRNA DIRECT Purification Kit was used to isolate the mRNA for TCR sequencing. Indexed Illumina adapters were added in a second Phusion PCR of roughly 27 cycles, and the PCR products were purified with AMPure XP beads. For the original study's pipeline: Custom Perl scripts pooled TCR sequences encoding the same protein, removed out-of-frame sequences and computed each clonotype's abundance. Any TCR sequence backed by just one read was left out of the analysis. Shannon entropy, Gini index, clonality, richness, and the frequency of TCRs shared between repertoires were included as repertoire metrics. TCRdb handled the public reads itself, with Q25 trimming in fastp and clone calling in MiXCR, and kept productive beta chains. Entries that share a CDR3 protein sequence are merged under the most common genes and DNA. These V and J calls are TCRdb output, not the study's own analysis. This sample has around 60,000 distinct CDR3 sequences in its table, and about 25% of those were observed once. About 7% of the sample goes to the ten largest clones.

According to the study, the label for this sample's time point signals: after trial treatment. The treatment or condition label on this specimen signifies: LDRT plus nivolumab, ipilimumab, low-dose cyclophosphamide and aspirin (RACIN trial). The donors took part in RACIN, a single-arm, phase I, dose-escalation trial that combined nivolumab, ipilimumab, aspirin, low-dose cyclophosphamide and low-dose radiotherapy. Eligible patients had advanced, TIL-negative solid tumors. The sequence was collected from a male donor with prostate cancer. Sequencing was performed on PBMCs, taken after low-dose radiotherapy plus immunotherapy.

The DNA reads as follows: TGTGCCAGCAGCCCCCCGGGACTAGCTATCAATGAGCAGTTCTTC. Its translation reads: CASSPPGLAINEQFF. The receptor chain draws on TRBV7-9 and TRBJ2-1; 9 junctional bases match TRBD2. From the cysteine up to the phenylalanine, the CDR3 has a length of 15 residues. Only CDR3 DNA remains: 45 bases, in frame from the first base. Here V drops 5 bases and J drops 6 bases, and the junction holds 8 bases not matched to any gene. CDR1 SEHNR and CDR2 FQNEAQ are derived from the germline V gene (reference sequence).